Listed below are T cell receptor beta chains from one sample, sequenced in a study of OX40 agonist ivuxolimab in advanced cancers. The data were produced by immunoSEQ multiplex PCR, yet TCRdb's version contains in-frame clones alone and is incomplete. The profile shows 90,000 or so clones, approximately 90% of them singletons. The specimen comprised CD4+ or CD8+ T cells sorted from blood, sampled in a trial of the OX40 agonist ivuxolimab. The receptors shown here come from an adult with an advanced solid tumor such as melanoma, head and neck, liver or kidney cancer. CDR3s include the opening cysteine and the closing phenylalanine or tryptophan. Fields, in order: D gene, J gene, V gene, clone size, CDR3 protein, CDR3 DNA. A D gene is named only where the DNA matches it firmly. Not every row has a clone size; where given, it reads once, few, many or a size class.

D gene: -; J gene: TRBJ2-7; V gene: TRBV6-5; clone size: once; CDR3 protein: CASSYSGTDSYEQYF; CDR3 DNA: TGTGCCAGCAGTTACTCGGGAACGGATTCCTACGAGCAGTACTTC
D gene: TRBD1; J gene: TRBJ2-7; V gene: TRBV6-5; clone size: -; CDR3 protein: CASSPPTGGREQYF; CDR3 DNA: TGTGCCAGCTCTCCCCCGACAGGGGGCAGGGAGCAGTACTTC
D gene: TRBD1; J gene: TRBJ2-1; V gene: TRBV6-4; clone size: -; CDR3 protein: CASSPQGVSNEQFF; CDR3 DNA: TGTGCCAGCAGTCCACAGGGGGTGAGCAATGAGCAGTTCTTC
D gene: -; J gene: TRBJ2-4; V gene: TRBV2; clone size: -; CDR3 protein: CASRPRELAKNIQYF; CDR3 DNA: TGTGCCAGCAGACCCAGGGAGTTAGCCAAAAACATTCAGTACTTC
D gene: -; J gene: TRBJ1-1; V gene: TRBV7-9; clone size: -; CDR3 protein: CASSPGTGRNTEAFF; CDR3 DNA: TGTGCCAGCAGCCCGGGGACGGGGCGGAACACTGAAGCTTTCTTT
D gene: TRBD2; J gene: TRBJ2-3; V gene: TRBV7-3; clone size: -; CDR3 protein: CASSFRGADTQYF; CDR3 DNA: TGTGCCAGCAGCTTCCGGGGGGCAGATACGCAGTATTTT
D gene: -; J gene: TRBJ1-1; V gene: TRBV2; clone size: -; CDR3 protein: CASTSGLMNTEAFF; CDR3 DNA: TGTGCCAGCACCTCAGGGCTCATGAACACTGAAGCTTTCTTT
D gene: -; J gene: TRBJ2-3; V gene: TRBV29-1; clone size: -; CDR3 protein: CSVELHYTDTQYF; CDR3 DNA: TGCAGCGTTGAGCTCCATTACACAGATACGCAGTATTTT
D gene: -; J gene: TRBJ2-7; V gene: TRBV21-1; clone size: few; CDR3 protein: CASLQDRDNEQYF; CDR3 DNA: TGTGCCAGCCTGCAGGACAGGGATAACGAGCAGTACTTC
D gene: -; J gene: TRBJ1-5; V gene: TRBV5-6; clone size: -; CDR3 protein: CASSRMGVQQPQHF; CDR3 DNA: TGTGCCAGCAGCCGGATGGGGGTTCAGCAACCCCAGCATTTT
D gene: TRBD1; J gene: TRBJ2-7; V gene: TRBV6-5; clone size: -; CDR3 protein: CASSYSITGQGEQYF; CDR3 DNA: TGTGCCAGCAGTTACTCCATAACCGGACAGGGCGAGCAGTACTTC
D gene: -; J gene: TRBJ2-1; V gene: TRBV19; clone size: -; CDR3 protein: CASSIGQGNNEQFF; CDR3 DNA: TGTGCCAGTAGTATTGGGCAGGGAAACAATGAGCAGTTCTTC
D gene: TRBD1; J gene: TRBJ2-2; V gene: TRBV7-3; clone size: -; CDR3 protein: CASSRGGTGNTGELFF; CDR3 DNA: TGTGCCAGCAGCCGCGGCGGGACAGGGAACACCGGGGAGCTGTTTTTT
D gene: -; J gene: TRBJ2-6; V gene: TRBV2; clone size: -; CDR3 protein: CASSGVEGGANVLTF; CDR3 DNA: TGTGCCAGCAGTGGAGTGGAGGGTGGGGCCAACGTCCTGACTTTC
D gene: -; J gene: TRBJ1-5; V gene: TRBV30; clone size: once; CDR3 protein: CAWSVTGNQPQHF; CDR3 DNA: TGTGCCTGGAGTGTGACAGGCAATCAGCCCCAGCATTTT
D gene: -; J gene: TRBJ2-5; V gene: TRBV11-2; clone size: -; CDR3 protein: CASSSLETQYF; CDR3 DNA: TGTGCCAGCAGCTCCCTAGAGACCCAGTACTTC
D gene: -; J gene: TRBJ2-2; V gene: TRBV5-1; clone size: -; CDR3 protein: CASSLATGANTGELFF; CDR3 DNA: TGCGCCAGCAGCTTGGCTACCGGGGCGAACACCGGGGAGCTGTTTTTT
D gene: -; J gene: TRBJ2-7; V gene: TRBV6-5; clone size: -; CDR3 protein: CANTVPGQGYEQYF; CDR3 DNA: TGTGCCAACACCGTCCCGGGACAAGGATACGAGCAGTACTTC
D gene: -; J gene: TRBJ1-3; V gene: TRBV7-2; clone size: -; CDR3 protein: CASSLLGAGGNTIYF; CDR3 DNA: TGTGCCAGCAGCTTATTGGGGGCAGGCGGAAACACCATATATTTT
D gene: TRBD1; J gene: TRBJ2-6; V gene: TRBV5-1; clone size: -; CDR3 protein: CASSLGQGFSGANVLTF; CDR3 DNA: TGCGCCAGCAGCTTGGGACAGGGGTTCTCTGGGGCCAACGTCCTGACTTTC
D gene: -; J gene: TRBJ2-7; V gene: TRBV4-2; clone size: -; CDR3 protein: CASSQDQGYEQYF; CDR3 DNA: TGTGCCAGCAGCCAAGATCAGGGCTACGAGCAGTACTTC
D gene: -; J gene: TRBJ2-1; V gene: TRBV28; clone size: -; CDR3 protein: CASSFGEAIYNEQFF; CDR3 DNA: TGTGCCAGCAGTTTTGGGGAGGCAATTTACAATGAGCAGTTCTTC
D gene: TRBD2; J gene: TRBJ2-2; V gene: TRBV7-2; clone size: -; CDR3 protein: CASRIAGANTGELFF; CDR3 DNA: TGTGCCAGCAGAATAGCGGGAGCGAACACCGGGGAGCTGTTTTTT
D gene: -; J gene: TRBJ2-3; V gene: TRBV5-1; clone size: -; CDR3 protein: CASSLGTSTDTQYF; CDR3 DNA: TGCGCCAGCAGCTTGGGTACTAGCACAGATACGCAGTATTTT
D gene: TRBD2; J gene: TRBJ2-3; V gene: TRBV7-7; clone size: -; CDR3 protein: CASSPGTSGIGSRGTQYF; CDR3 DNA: TGTGCTAGCAGCCCGGGGACTAGCGGGATAGGGAGTCGGGGTACGCAGTATTTT
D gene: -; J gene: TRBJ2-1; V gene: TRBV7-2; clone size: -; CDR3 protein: CASSLVGGTIFNEQFF; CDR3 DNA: TGTGCCAGCAGCTTAGTGGGCGGGACCATTTTCAATGAGCAGTTCTTC
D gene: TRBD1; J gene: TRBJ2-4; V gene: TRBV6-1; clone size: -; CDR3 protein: CASSEAETGGNIQYF; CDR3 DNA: TGTGCCAGCAGTGAAGCGGAGACAGGGGGAAACATTCAGTACTTC
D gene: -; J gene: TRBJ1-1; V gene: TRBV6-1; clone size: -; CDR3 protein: CASSEAHRPGGFF; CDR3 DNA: TGTGCCAGCAGTGAAGCGCACAGACCGGGGGGTTTCTTT
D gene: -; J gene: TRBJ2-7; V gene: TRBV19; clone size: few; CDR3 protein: CASSIDSPYEQYF; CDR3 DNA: TGTGCCAGTAGTATAGATTCTCCCTACGAGCAGTACTTC
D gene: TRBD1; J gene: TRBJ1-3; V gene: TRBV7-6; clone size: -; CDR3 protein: CASSLVFGTGFGNTIYF; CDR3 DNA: TGTGCCAGCAGCTTAGTATTCGGGACAGGGTTTGGAAACACCATATATTTT
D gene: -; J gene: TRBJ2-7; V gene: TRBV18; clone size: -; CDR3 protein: CASSPLQGPSYEQYF; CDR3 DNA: TGTGCCAGCTCACCCCTGCAGGGCCCCTCCTACGAGCAGTACTTC
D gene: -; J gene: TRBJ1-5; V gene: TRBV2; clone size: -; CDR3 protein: CASKAGEALASNQPQHF; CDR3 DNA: TGTGCCAGCAAGGCAGGGGAGGCTTTAGCATCCAATCAGCCCCAGCATTTT
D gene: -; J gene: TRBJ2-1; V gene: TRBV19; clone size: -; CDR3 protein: CASSIGEWATGNEQFF; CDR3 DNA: TGTGCCAGTAGTATAGGCGAGTGGGCCACGGGGAATGAGCAGTTCTTC
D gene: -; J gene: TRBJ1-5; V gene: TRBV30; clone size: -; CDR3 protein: CAWSAGSQGQPQHF; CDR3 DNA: TGTGCCTGGAGTGCGGGATCTCAAGGTCAGCCCCAGCATTTT
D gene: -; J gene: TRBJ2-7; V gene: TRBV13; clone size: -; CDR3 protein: CASSSSGHRYEQYF; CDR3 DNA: TGTGCCAGCAGCTCCTCGGGACACCGCTACGAGCAGTACTTC
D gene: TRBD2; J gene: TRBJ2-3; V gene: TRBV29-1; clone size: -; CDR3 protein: CSVGMASGGDAQYF; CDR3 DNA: TGCAGCGTTGGTATGGCTAGCGGGGGTGATGCGCAGTATTTT
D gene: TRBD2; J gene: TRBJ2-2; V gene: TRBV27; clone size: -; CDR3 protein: CASSSSGTSGGELFF; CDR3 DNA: TGTGCCAGCAGTTCCTCCGGGACTAGCGGCGGGGAGCTGTTTTTT
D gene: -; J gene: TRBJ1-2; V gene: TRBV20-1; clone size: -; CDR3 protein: CSLKDNYGYTF; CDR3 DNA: TGCAGCCTGAAAGATAACTATGGCTACACCTTC
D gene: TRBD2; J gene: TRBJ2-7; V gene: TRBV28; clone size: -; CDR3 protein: CASSLSGTSGYEQYF; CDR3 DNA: TGTGCCAGCAGTCTATCGGGGACTAGCGGTTACGAGCAGTACTTC
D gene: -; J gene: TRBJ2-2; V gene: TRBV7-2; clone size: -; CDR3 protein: CASSLAPRNTGELFF; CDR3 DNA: TGTGCCAGCAGCTTAGCTCCGAGGAACACCGGGGAGCTGTTTTTT
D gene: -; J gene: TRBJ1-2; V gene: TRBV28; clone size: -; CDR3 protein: CASSFAGVGYTF; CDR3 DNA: TGTGCCAGCAGTTTTGCGGGGGTTGGCTACACCTTC
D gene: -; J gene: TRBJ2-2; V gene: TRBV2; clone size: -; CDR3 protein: CASSGKSWYGGELFF; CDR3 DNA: TGTGCCAGCAGTGGCAAGAGTTGGTACGGCGGGGAGCTGTTTTTT
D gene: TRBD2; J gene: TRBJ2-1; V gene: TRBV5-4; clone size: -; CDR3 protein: CASSLGGLAGRQEQFF; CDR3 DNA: TGTGCCAGCAGCTTAGGTGGACTAGCGGGACGGCAGGAGCAGTTCTTC
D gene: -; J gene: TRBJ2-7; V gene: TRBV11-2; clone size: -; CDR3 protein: CASTPTGPYHEQYF; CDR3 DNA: TGTGCCAGCACCCCAACCGGACCGTATCACGAGCAGTACTTC
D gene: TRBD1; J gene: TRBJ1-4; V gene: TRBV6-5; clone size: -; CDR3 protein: CASKGTGNEKLFF; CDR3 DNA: TGTGCCAGCAAGGGGACAGGGAATGAAAAACTGTTTTTT
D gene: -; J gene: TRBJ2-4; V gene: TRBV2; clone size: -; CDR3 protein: CASSEGDTLNIQYF; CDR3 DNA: TGTGCCAGCAGTGAAGGGGACACGTTAAACATTCAGTACTTC
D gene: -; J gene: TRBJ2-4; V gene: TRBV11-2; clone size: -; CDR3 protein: CASSSSLESYF; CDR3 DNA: TGTGCCAGCAGCTCCAGCCTTGAAAGCTACTTC
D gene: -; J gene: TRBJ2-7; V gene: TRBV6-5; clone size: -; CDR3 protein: CASSYCRGEGCEQYF; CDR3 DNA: TGTGCCAGCAGTTATTGCCGGGGCGAAGGTTGCGAGCAGTACTTC
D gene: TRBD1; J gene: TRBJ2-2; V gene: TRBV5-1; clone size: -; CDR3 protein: CASTTGQGNTGELFF; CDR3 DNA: TGCGCCAGCACCACCGGACAGGGGAACACCGGGGAGCTGTTTTTT